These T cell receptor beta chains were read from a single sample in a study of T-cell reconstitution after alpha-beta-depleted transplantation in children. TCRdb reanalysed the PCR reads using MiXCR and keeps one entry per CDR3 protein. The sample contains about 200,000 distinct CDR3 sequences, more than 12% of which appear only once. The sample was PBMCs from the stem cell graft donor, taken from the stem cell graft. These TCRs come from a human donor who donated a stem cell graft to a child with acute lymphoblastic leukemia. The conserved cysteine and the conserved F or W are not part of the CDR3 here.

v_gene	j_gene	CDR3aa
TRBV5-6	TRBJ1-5	ASSYFTTGLQH
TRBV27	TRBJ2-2	ASSLRAGHTGELF
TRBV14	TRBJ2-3	ASSLKIGGPPGVRTDTQY
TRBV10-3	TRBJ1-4	AISETRTGATNEKLF
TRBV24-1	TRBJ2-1	ATASAGSLGDEQF
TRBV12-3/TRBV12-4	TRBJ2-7	ASSPSTSPYEQY
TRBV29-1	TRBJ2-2	SVGGGGDGELF
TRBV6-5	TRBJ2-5	ASSYYREQETQY
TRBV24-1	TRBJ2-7	ATSDLRGEQY
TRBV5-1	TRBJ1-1	ASRKKTEVPEAF